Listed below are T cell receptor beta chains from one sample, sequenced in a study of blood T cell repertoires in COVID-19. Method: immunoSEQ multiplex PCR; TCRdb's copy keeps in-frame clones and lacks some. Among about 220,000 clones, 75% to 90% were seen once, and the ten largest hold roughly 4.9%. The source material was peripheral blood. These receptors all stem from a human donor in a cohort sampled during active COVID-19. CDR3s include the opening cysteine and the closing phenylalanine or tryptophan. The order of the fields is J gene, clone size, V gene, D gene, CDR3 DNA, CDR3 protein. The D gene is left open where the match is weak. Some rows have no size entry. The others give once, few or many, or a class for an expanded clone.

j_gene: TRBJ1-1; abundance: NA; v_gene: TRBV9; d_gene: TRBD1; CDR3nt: TGTGCCAGCAGCGATGGACAGGGATTCACTGAAGCTTTCTTT; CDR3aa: CASSDGQGFTEAFF
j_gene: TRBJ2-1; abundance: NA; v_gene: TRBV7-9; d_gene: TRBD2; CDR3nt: TGTGCCAGCAGCCTTAGCGGGAGGGCGAATGAGCAGTTCTTC; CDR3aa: CASSLSGRANEQFF
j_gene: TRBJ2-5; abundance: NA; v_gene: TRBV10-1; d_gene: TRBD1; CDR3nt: TGCGCCAGCTGGACAGGGGACGAAGAGACCCAGTACTTC; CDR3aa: CASWTGDEETQYF
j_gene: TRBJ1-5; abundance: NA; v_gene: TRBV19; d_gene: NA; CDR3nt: TGTGCCAGTAGTATGGAGGATCAGCCCCAGCATTTT; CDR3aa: CASSMEDQPQHF
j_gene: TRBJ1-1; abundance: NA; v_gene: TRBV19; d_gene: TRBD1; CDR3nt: TGTGCCAGTAGTTTGGACAGGGGGCAGAACACTGAAGCTTTCTTT; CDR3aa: CASSLDRGQNTEAFF
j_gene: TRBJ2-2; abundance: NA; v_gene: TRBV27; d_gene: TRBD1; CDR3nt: TGTGCCAGCAGCGGGGACAGGGGGCGTAACGGGGAGCTGTTTTTT; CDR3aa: CASSGDRGRNGELFF
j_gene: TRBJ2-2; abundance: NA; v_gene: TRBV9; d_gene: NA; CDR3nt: TGTGCCAGCAGCCCCTGGGGGGGCAGAAAGAACACCGGGGAGCTGTTTTTT; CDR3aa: CASSPWGGRKNTGELFF
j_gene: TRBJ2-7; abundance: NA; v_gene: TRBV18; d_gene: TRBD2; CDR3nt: TGTGCCAGCTCACCACTTATAGCGGGAGAGTTTTACGAGCAGTACTTC; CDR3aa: CASSPLIAGEFYEQYF
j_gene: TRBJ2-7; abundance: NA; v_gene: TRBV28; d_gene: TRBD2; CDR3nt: TGTGCCAGCAGCCCCCTCAAGCGGGAGCTTCCCTACGAGCAGTACTTC; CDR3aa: CASSPLKRELPYEQYF
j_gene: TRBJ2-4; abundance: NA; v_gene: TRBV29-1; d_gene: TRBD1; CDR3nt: TGCAGCGCTGGGGACAGGGGTTCGGTTGGGGCCAAAAACATTCAGTACTTC; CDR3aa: CSAGDRGSVGAKNIQYF
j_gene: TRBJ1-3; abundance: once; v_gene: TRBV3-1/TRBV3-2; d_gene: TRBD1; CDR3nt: TGTGCCAGCAGCCGCAACAGGGGCTCTGGAAACACCATATATTTT; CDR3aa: CASSRNRGSGNTIYF
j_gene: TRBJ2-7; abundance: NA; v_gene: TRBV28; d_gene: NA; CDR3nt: TGTGCCAGCAGTACCCTGAGGGGGACCGAGCAGTACTTC; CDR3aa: CASSTLRGTEQYF
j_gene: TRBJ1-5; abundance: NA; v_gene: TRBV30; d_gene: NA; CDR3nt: TGTGCCTGGAGTAACCGGGGCAATCAGCCCCAGCATTTT; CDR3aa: CAWSNRGNQPQHF
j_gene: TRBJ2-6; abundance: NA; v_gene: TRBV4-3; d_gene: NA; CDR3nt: TGCGCCAGCAGCCAAGGCACCGGGTACGGGGCCAACGTCCTGACTTTC; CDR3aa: CASSQGTGYGANVLTF
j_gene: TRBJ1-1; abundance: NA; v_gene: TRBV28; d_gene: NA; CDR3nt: TGTGCCAGCAGTTTATGGGCAGGCACTGAAGCTTTCTTT; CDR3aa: CASSLWAGTEAFF
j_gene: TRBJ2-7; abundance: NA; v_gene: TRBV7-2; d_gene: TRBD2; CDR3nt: TGTGCCAGCAGCTTAGCCCCCAGCGGGAGATCTAGGGGCTACGAGCAGTACTTC; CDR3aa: CASSLAPSGRSRGYEQYF
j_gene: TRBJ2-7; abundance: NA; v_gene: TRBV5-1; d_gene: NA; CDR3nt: TGCGCCAGCAGCCCGACAACGGGGGGCATAGTGTACGAGCAGTACTTC; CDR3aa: CASSPTTGGIVYEQYF
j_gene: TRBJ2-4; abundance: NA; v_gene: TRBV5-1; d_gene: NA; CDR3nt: TGCGCCAGCAGCCCCCGGGAGTCAGCCAAAAACATTCAGTACTTC; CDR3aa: CASSPRESAKNIQYF
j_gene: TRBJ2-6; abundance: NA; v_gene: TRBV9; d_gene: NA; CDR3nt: TGTGCCAGCAGCCTCCAGGAGGGCTGGGCCAACGTCCTGACTTTC; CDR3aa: CASSLQEGWANVLTF
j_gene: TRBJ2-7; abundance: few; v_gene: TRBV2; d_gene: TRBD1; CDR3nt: TGTGCCAGCCGCCTGGCAGGGGGGGACAGGGCGTACGAGCAGTACTTC; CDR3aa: CASRLAGGDRAYEQYF
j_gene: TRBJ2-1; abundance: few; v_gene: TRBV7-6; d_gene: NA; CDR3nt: TGTGCCAGCAGCTTAACAGGGTTCGAGCAGTTCTTC; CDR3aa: CASSLTGFEQFF
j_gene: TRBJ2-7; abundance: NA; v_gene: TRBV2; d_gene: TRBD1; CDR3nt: TGTGCCAGCAGTAAGGACAGGGAAAGGGAGCAGTACTTC; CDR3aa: CASSKDREREQYF
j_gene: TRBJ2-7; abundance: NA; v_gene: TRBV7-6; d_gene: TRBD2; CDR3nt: TGTGCCAGCAGCTCTCTAGCGGGACCCTACGAGCAGTACTTC; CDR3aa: CASSSLAGPYEQYF
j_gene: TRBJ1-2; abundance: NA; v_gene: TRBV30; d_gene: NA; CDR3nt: TGTGCCTGGAGTGTACTAGGGCTTTTTAGCTATGGCTACACCTTC; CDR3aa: CAWSVLGLFSYGYTF
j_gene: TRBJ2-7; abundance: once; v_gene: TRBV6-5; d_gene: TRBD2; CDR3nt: TGTGCCAGCAGTTACTCGGCCAGCGGGAGATACGAGCAGTACTTC; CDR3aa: CASSYSASGRYEQYF
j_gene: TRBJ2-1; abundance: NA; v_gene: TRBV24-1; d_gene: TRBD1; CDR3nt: TGTGCCACCAGTGATTTGTCTGGGACAGTGCCCTCCTACAATGAGCAGTTCTTC; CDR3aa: CATSDLSGTVPSYNEQFF
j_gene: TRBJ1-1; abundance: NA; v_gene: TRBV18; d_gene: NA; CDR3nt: TGTGCCAGCTCACTACTAAACAATGACGAAGCTTTCTTT; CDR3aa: CASSLLNNDEAFF
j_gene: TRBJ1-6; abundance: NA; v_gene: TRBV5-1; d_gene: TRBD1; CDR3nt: TGCGCCAGCCAGAGGGGGACAGGGTGGGATTCACCCCTCCACTTT; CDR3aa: CASQRGTGWDSPLHF
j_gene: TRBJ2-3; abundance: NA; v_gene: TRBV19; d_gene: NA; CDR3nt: TGTGCCAGTAGTATTGGACTCTTCGTTCCGCAGTATTTT; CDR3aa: CASSIGLFVPQYF
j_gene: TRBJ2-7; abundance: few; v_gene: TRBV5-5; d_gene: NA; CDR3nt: TGTGCCAGCAGCCAGGACAGTTACTACGAGCAGTACTTC; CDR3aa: CASSQDSYYEQYF
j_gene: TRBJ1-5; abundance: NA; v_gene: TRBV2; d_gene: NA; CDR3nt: TGTGCCAGCAGAGGACAGAGCAATCAGCCCCAGCATTTT; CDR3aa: CASRGQSNQPQHF
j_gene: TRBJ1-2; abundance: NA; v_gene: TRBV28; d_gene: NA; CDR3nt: TGTGCCAGCAGACTGGGACGGGAGTATGGCTACACCTTC; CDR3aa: CASRLGREYGYTF
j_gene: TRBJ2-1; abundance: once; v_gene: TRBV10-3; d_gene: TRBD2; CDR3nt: TGTGCCATCAGTGATATAGCGGGAGTGGTCAATGAGCAGTTCTTC; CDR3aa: CAISDIAGVVNEQFF
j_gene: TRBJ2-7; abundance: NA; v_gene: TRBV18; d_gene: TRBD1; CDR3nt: TGTGCCAGCTCACCAGTAGGACAGGGACCTACCTACGAGCAGTACTTC; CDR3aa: CASSPVGQGPTYEQYF
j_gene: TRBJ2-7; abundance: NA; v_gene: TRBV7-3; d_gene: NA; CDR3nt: TGTGCCAGCAGCCCACTTAGTCTCTCCTACGAGCAGTACTTC; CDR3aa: CASSPLSLSYEQYF
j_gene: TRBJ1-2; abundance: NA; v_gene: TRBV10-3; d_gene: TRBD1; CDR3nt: TGTGCCATCAGTGAGAGGACAGGGGGATCTAACTATGGCTACACCTTC; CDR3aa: CAISERTGGSNYGYTF
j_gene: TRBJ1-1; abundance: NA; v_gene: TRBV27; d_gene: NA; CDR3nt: TGTGCCAGCAGTTTTAAGGGAGGAACAACTGAAGCTTTCTTT; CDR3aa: CASSFKGGTTEAFF
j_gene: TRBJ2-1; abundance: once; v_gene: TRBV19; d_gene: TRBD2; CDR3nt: TGTGCCAGTAGTTTCTTGCAGCGGGAGAGGTATGAGCAGTTCTTC; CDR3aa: CASSFLQRERYEQFF
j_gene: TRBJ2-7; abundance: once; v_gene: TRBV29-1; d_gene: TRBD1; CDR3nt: TGCAGCGTTATTGACAGGGATTCCTACGAGCAGTACTTC; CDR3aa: CSVIDRDSYEQYF
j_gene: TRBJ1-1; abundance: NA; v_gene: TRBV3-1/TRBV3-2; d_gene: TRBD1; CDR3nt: TGTGCCAGCAGCCGACAGGGGATCACTGAAGCTTTCTTT; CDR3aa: CASSRQGITEAFF
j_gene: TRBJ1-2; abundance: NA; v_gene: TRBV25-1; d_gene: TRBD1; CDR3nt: TGTGCCAGCAGTGAACGCGGACAGGGAAAGTGGGGCTACACCTTC; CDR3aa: CASSERGQGKWGYTF
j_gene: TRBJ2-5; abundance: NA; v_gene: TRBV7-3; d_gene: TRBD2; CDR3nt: TGTGCCAGCAGCTCGGGCGTGGGAGGGTTGATAGGGGAGACCCAGTACTTC; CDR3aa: CASSSGVGGLIGETQYF
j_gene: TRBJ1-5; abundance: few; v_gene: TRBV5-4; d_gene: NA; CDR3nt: TGTGCCAGCAGCAGAGATAATCAGCCCCAGCATTTT; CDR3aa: CASSRDNQPQHF
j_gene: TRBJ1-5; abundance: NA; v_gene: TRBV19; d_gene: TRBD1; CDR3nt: TGTGCCAGTAGTATAGGCGGACAGGGTCAAGGTCAGCCCCAGCATTTT; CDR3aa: CASSIGGQGQGQPQHF
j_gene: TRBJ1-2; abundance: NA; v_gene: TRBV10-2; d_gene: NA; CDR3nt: TGCGCCAGCAGTGTCCGGGCAGGGGACCCTAACTATGGCTACACCTTC; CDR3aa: CASSVRAGDPNYGYTF
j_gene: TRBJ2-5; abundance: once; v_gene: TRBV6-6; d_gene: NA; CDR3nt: TGTGCCAGCAGTTACTCAGAAGAGGGGACCCAGTACTTC; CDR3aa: CASSYSEEGTQYF
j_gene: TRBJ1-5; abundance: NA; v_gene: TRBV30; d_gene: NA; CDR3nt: TGTGCCTCTGAGGAACCGAACCTGCCTAATCAGCCCCAGCATTTT; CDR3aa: CASEEPNLPNQPQHF
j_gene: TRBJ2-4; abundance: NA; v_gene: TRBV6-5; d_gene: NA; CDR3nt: TGTGCCAGCAGTTACTCGAGGGTAGCCAAAAACATTCAGTACTTC; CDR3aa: CASSYSRVAKNIQYF
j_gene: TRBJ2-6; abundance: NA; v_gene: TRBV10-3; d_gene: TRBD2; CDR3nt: TGTGCCATCAGTGGCGGGGGAACTGGGGCCAACGTCCTGACTTTC; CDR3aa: CAISGGGTGANVLTF
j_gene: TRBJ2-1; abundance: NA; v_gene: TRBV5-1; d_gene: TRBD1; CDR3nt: TGCGCCAGCAGCTTATCCGGGACAGGGCTGGGGTACAATGAGCAGTTCTTC; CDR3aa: CASSLSGTGLGYNEQFF
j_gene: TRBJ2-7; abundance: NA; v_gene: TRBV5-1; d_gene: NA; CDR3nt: TGCGCCAGCAGCTTGGTCACGGGCGGGGTCTCCTACGAGCAGTACTTC; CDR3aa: CASSLVTGGVSYEQYF
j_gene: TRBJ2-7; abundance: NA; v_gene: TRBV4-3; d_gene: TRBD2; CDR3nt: TGCGCCAGCAGCCTAAGCGGGGGGGCATCCGAGCAGTACTTC; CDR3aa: CASSLSGGASEQYF
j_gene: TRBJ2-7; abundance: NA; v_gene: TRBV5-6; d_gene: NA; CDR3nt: TGTGCCAGCAGCTTTTCACCGAGCTCCTACGAGCAGTACTTC; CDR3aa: CASSFSPSSYEQYF
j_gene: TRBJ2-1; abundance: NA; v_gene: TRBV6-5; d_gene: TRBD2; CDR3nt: TGTGCCAGCAGTTCGGGACTAGCGGCCTACAATGAGCAGTTCTTC; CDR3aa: CASSSGLAAYNEQFF
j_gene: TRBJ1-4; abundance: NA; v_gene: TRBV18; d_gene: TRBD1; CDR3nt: TGTGCCAGTTCCGCAGGGGGTAATGAAAAACTGTTTTTT; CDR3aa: CASSAGGNEKLFF
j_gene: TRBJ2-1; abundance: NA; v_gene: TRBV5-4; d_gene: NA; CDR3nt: TGTGCCAGCAGCCCCCCCGCCTACAATGAGCAGTTCTTC; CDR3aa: CASSPPAYNEQFF
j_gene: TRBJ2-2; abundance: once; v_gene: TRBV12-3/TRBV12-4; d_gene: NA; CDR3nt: TGTGCCAGCAGTTTCACGTCTACGGGGGAGCTGTTTTTT; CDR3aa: CASSFTSTGELFF
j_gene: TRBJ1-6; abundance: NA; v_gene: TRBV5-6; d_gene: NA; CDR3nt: TGTGCCAGCAGCGCTCAGGGGTTTGATTCACCCCTCCACTTT; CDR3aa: CASSAQGFDSPLHF
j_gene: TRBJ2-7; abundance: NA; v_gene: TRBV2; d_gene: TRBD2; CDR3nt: TGTGCCAGCCAGCGGGGGGGGTCCTACGAGCAGTACTTC; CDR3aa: CASQRGGSYEQYF
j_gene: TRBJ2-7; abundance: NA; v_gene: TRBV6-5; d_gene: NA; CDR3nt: TGTGCCAGCTTTAGTTCATGGGGCCACGAGCAGTACTTC; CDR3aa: CASFSSWGHEQYF